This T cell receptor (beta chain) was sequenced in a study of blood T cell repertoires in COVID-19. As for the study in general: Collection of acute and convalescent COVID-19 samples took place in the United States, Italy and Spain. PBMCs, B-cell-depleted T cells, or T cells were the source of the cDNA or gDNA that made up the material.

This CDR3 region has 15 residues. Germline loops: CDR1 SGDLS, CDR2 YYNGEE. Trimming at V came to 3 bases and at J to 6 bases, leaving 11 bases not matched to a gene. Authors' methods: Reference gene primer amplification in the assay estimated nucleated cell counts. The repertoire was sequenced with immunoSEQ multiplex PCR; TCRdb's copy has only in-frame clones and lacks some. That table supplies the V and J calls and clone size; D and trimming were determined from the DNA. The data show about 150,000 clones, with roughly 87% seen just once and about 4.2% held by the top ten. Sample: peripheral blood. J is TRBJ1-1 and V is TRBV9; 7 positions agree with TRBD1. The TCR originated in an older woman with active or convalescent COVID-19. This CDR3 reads CASSAGFSDRAEAFF. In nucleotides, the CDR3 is TGTGCCAGCAGCGCCGGTTTTTCTGACAGGGCTGAAGCTTTCTTT.